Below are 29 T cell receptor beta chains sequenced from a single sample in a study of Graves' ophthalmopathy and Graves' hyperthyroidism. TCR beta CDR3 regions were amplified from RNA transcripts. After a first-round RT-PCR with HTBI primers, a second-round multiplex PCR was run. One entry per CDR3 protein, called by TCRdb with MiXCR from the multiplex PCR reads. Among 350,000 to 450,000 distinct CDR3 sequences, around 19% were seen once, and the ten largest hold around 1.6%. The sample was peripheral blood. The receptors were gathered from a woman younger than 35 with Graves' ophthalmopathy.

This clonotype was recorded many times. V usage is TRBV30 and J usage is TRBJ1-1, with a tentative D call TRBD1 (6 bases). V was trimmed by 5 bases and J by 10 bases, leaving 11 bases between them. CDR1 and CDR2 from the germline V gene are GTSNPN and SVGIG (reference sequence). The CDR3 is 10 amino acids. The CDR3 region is CAWGKDRAFF. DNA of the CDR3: TGTGCCTGGGGCAAGGACAGAGCTTTCTTT.

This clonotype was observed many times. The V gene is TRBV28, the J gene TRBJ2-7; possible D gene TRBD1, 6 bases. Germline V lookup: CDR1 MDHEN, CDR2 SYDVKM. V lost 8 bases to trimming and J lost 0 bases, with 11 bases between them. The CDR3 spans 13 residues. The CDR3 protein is CASVDRISYEQYF. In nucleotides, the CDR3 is TGTGCCAGCGTAGACAGGATCTCCTACGAGCAGTACTTC.

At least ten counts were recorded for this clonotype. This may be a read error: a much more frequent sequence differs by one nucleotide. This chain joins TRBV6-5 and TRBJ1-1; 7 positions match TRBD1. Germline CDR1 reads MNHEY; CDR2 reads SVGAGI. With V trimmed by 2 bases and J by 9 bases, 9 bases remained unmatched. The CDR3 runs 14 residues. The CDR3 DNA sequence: TGTGCCAGCAGTTACCGACAGGGCGTCGGTCAAGCTTTCTTT. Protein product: CASSYRQGVGQAFF.

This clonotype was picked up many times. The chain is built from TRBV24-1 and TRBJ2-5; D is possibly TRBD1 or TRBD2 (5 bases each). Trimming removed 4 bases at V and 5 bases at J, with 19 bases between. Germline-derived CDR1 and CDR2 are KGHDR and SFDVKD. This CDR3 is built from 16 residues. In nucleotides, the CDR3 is TGTGCCACCAGTGAAGCCGGGGCCCGCTCTTCGGAGACCCAGTACTTC. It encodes CATSEAGARSSETQYF.

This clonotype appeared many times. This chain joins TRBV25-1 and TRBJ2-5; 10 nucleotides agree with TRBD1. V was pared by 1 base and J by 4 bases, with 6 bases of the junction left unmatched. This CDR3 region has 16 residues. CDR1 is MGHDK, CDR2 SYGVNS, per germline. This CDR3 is CASSELGTGAGETQYF. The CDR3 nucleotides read TGTGCCAGCAGTGAATTGGGGACAGGGGCGGGAGAGACCCAGTACTTC.

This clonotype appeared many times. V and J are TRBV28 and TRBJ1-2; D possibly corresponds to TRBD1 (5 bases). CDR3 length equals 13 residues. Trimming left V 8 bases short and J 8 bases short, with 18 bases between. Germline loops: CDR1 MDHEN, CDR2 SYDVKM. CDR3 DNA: TGTGCCAGCCTGGACTCAGGGCTTTGGGGCTACACCTTC. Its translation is CASLDSGLWGYTF.

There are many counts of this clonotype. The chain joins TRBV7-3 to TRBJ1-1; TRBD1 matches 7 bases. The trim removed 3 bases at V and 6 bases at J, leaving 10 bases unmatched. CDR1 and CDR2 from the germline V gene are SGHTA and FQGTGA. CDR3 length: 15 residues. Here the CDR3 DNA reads TGTGCCAGCAGCTTGCAGGGGGGTGGTTTCGCTGAAGCTTTCTTT. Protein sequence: CASSLQGGGFAEAFF. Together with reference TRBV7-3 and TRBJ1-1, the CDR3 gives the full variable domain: GAGVSQTPSNKVTEKGKYVELRCDPISGHTALYWYRQSLGQGPEFLIYFQGTGAADDSGLPNDRFFAVRPEGSVSTLKIQRTERGDSAVYLCASSLQGGGFAEAFFGQGTRLTVV.

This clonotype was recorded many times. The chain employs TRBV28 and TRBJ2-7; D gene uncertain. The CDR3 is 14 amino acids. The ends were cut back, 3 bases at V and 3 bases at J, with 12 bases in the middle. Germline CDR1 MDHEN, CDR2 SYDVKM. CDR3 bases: TGTGCCAGCAGTTTTCACCAGGAAGGCTACGAGCAGTACTTC. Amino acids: CASSFHQEGYEQYF. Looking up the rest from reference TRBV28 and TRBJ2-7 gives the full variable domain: DVKVTQSSRYLVKRTGEKVFLECVQDMDHENMFWYRQDPGLGLRLIYFSYDVKMKEKGDIPEGYSVSREKKERFSLILESASTNQTSMYLCASSFHQEGYEQYFGPGTRLTVT.

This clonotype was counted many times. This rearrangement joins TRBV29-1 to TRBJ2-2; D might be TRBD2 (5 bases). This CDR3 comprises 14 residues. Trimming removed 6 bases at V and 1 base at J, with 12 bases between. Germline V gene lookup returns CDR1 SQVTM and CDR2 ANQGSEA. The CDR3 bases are TGCAGCGTCCACTCGGGGATGAACACCGGGGAGCTGTTTTTT. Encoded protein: CSVHSGMNTGELFF.

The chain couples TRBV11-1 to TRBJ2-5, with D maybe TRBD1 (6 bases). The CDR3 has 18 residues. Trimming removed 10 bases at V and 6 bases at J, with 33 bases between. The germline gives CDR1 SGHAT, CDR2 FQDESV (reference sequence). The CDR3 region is CAIGAPDQGTRGRQTQYF. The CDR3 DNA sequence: TGTGCCATCGGGGCCCCCGACCAGGGGACACGAGGAAGACAGACCCAGTACTTC.

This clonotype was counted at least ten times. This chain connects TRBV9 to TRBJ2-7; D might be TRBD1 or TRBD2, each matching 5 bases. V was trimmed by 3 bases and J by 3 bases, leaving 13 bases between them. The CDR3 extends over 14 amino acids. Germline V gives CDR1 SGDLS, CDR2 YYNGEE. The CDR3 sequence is CASSASVGVYEQYF. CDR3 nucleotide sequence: TGTGCCAGCAGCGCCTCCGTGGGGGTCTACGAGCAGTACTTC.

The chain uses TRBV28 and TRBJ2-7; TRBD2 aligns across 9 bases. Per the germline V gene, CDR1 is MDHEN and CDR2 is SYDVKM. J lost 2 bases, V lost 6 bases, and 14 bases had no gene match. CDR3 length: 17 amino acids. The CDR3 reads CASSLPIGLAYPYEQYF. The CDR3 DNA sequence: TGTGCCAGCAGCCTACCCATCGGACTAGCGTATCCCTACGAGCAGTACTTC.

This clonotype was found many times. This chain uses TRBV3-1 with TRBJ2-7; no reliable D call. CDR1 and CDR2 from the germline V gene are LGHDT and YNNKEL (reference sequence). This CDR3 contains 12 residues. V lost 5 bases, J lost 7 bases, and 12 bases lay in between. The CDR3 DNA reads TGTGCCAGCAGCTACCGCCTACAGGAGCAGTACTTC. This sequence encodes CASSYRLQEQYF.

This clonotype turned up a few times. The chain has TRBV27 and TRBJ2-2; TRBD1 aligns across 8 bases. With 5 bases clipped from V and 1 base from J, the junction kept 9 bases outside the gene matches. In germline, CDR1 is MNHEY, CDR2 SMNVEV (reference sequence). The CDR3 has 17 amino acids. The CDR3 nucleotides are TGTGCCAGCAGTCCCGGGCCAGGGGGCTTGAACACCGGGGAGCTGTTTTTT. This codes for CASSPGPGGLNTGELFF.

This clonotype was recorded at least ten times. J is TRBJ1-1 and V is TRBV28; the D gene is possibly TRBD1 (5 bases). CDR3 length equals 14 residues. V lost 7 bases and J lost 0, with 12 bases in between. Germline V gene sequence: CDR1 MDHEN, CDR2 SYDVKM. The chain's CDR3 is CASNTLTVNTEAFF. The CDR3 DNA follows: TGTGCCAGCAATACTTTGACAGTGAACACTGAAGCTTTCTTT.

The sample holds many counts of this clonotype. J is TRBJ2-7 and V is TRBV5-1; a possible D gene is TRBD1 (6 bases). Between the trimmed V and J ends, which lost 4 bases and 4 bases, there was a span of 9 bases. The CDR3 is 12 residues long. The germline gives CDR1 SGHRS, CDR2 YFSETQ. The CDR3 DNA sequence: TGCGCCAGCAGCCGAGGACAGTACGAGCAGTACTTC. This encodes CASSRGQYEQYF.

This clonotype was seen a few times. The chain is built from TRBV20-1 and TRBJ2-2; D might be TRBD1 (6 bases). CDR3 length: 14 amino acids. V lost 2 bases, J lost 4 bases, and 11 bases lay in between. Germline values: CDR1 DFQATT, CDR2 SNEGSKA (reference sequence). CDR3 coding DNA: TGCAGTGCTAGACGCCAGGGGAGCACCGGGGAGCTGTTTTTT. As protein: CSARRQGSTGELFF.

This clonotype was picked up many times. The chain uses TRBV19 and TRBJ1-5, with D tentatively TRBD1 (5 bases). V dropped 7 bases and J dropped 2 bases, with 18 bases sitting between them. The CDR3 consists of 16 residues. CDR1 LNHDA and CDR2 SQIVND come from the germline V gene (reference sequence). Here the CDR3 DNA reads TGTGCCAGTACGCCGCGGGGCACGGTGGGCAATCAGCCCCAGCATTTT. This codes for CASTPRGTVGNQPQHF.

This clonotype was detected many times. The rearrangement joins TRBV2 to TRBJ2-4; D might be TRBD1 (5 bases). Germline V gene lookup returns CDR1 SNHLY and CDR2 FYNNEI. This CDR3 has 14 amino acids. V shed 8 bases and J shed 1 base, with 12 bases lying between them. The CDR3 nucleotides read TGTGCCAGCGTAAGGGGTTCGGCCAAAAACATTCAGTACTTC. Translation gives CASVRGSAKNIQYF.

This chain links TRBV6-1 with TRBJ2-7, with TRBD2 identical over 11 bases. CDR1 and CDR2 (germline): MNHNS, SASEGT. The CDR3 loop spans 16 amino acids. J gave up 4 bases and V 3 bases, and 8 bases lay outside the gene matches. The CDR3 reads CASSDFTSGSLYEQYF. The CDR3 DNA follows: TGTGCCAGCAGTGATTTTACTAGCGGGAGTTTGTACGAGCAGTACTTC.

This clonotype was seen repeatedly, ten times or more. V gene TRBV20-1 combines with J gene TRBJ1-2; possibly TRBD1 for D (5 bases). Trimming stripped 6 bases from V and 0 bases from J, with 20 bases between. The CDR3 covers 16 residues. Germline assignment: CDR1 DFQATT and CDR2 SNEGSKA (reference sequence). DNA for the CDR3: TGCAGTGCCATGCGACCGGGACGGGGGTCTAACTATGGCTACACCTTC. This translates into CSAMRPGRGSNYGYTF.

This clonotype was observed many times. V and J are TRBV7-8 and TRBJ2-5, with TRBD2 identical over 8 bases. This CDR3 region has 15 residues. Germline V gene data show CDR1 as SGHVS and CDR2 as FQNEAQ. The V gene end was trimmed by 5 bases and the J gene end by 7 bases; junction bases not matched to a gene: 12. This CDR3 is CASSPRGGVLGTQYF. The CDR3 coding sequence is TGTGCCAGCAGCCCACGGGGGGGGGTTTTGGGGACCCAGTACTTC.

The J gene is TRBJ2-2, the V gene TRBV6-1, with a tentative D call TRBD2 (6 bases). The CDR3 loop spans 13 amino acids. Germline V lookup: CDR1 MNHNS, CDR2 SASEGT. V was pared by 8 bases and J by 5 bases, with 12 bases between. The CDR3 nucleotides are TGTGCCAGCGGGGACTCCTCAACCGGGGAGCTGTTTTTT. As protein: CASGDSSTGELFF.

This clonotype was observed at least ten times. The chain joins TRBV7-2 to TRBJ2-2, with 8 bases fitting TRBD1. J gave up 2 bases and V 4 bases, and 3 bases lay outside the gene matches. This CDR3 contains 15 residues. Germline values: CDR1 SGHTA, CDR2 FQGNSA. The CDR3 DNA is TGTGCCAGCAGCTCGGGACAGGCTAACACCGGGGAGCTGTTTTTT. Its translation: CASSSGQANTGELFF.

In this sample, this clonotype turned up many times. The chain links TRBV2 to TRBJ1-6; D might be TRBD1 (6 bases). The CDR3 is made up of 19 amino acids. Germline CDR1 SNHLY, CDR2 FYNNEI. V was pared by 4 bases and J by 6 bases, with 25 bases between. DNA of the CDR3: TGTGCCAGCAGTGTACCCAGGGACATGGGGTTTCTGGCTAATTCACCCCTCCACTTT. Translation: CASSVPRDMGFLANSPLHF. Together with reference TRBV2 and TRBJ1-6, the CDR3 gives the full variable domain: EPEVTQTPSHQVTQMGQEVILRCVPISNHLYFYWYRQILGQKVEFLVSFYNNEISEKSEIFDDQFSVERPDGSNFTLKIRSTKLEDSAMYFCASSVPRDMGFLANSPLHFGNGTRLTVT.

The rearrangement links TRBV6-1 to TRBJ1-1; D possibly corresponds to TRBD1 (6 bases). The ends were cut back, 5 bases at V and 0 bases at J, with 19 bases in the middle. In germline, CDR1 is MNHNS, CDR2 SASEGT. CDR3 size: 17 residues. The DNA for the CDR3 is TGTGCCAGCAGTACCCCGGGACAAGGAAAAATGAACACTGAAGCTTTCTTT. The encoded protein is CASSTPGQGKMNTEAFF.

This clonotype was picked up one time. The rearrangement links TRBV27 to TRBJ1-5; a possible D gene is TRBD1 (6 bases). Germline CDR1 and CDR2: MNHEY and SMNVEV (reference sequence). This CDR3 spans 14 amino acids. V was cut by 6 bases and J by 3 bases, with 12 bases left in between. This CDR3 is CASSPGVLNQPQHF. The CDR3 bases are TGTGCCAGCAGCCCAGGGGTCCTCAATCAGCCCCAGCATTTT.

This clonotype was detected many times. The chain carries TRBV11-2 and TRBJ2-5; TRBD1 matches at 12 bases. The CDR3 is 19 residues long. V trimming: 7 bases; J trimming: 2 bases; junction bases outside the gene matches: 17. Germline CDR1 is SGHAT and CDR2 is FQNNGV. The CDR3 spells CASTPGQGARSGRQETQYF. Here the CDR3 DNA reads TGTGCCAGCACCCCGGGACAGGGGGCGAGGAGTGGTAGGCAAGAGACCCAGTACTTC.

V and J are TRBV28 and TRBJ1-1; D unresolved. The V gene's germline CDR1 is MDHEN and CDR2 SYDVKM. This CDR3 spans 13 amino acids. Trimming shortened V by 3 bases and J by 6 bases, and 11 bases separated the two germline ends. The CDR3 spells CASSFWGSPEAFF. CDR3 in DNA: TGTGCCAGCAGTTTCTGGGGAAGTCCTGAAGCTTTCTTT.